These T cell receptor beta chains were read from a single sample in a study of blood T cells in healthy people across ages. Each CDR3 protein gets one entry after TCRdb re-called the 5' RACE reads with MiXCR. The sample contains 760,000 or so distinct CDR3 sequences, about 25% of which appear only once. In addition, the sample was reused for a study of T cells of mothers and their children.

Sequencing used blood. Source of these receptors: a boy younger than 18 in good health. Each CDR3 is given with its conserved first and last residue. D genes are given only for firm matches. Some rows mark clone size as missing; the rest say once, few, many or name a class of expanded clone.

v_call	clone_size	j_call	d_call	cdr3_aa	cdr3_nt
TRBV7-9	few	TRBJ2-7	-	CASSSGAVLEQYF	TGTGCCAGCAGCTCTGGGGCAGTCCTCGAGCAGTACTTC
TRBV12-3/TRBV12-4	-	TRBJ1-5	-	CATVEVGVDQPQHF	TGTGCCACCGTGGAGGTTGGAGTCGATCAGCCCCAGCATTTT
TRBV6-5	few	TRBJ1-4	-	CASGLERGEKLFF	TGTGCCAGCGGACTTGAACGGGGTGAAAAACTGTTTTTT
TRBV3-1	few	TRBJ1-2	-	CASSQGRVGPYGYTF	TGTGCCAGCAGCCAAGGCAGGGTCGGGCCTTATGGCTACACCTTC
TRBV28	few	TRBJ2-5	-	CASSFLSTEETQYF	TGTGCCAGCAGTTTTCTTTCGACTGAAGAGACCCAGTACTTC
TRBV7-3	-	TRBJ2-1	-	CASSLRFGNEQFF	TGTGCCAGCAGCTTAAGGTTCGGGAATGAGCAGTTCTTC
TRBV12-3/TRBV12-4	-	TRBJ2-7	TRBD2	CASSDGLAGGYEQYF	TGTGCCAGCAGTGACGGACTAGCGGGAGGCTACGAGCAGTACTTC
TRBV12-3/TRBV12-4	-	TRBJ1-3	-	CASNGESSGGNTIYF	TGTGCCAGCAACGGAGAAAGTAGCGGAGGAAACACCATATATTTT
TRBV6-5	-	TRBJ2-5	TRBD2	CASRGLAGGQGETQYF	TGTGCCAGCCGCGGACTAGCGGGGGGGCAAGGAGAGACCCAGTACTTC
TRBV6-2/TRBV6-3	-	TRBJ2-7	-	CASSYSKTERGAYEQYF	TGTGCCAGCAGTTACTCTAAGACAGAACGGGGTGCTTACGAGCAGTACTTC
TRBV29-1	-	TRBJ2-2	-	CSVEQGPGELFF	TGCAGCGTTGAACAGGGGCCCGGGGAGCTGTTTTTT
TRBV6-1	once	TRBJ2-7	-	CASSGWQFSYEQYF	TGTGCCAGCAGTGGATGGCAGTTCTCCTACGAGCAGTACTTC
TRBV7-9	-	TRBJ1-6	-	CASGKQGNNSPLHF	TGTGCCAGCGGCAAACAGGGAAATAATTCACCCCTCCACTTT
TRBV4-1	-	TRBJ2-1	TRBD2	CASSQVGLAKYNEQFF	TGCGCCAGCAGCCAAGTGGGACTAGCGAAGTACAATGAGCAGTTCTTC
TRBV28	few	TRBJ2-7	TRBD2	CASSLLPGLAGEQYF	TGTGCCAGCAGTCTCCTCCCGGGACTAGCGGGCGAGCAGTACTTC
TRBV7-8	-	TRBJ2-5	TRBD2	CASSPDPWGEGWETQYF	TGTGCCAGCAGCCCCGACCCTTGGGGGGAGGGATGGGAGACCCAGTACTTC
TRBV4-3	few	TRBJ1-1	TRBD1	CASSPGTGDTEAFF	TGCGCCAGCAGCCCGGGGACAGGGGACACTGAAGCTTTCTTT
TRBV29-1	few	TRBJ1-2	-	CSVGIGDGYTF	TGCAGCGTTGGAATAGGGGACGGCTACACCTTC
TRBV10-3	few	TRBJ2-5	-	CATGTSETETQYF	TGTGCCACGGGGACCTCCGAAACAGAGACCCAGTACTTC
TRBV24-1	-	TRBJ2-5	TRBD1	CATSDKAGGLRQETQYF	TGTGCCACCAGTGATAAGGCAGGGGGCTTGAGGCAAGAGACCCAGTACTTC
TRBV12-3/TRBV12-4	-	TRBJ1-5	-	CASSPTGDQPQHF	TGTGCCAGCAGCCCGACGGGCGATCAGCCCCAGCATTTT
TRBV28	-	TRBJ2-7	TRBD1	CASRRGGGYEQYF	TGTGCCAGCCGAAGAGGGGGCGGGTACGAGCAGTACTTC
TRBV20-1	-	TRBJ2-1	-	CSASSATGNEQFF	TGCAGTGCTAGTTCGGCCACTGGGAATGAGCAGTTCTTC
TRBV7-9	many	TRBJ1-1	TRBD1	CASSLPGGTEAFF	TGTGCCAGCAGCTTACCAGGGGGGACTGAAGCTTTCTTT
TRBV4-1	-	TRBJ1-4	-	CASSRRTDEKLFF	TGCGCCAGCAGCCGACGGACAGATGAAAAACTGTTTTTT
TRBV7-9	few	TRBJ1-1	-	CASTRGGNTEAFF	TGTGCCAGCACCCGAGGGGGTAACACTGAAGCTTTCTTT
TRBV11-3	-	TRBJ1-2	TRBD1	CASSSYQGADYGYTF	TGTGCCAGCAGCTCGTATCAGGGGGCGGACTATGGCTACACCTTC
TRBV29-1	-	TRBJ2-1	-	CSAEWGYNEQFF	TGCAGCGCCGAATGGGGGTACAATGAGCAGTTCTTC
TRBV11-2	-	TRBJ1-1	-	CASSWGAFRAFF	TGTGCCAGCAGCTGGGGGGCCTTCCGGGCTTTCTTT
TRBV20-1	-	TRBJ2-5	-	CSARDSARAEETQYF	TGCAGTGCTAGAGATTCGGCTAGGGCCGAAGAGACCCAGTACTTC
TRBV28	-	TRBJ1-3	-	CASSLADLSGNTIYF	TGTGCCAGCAGTTTGGCCGACTTATCCGGAAACACCATATATTTT
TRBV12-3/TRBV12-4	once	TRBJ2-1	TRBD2	CASSFSGGKYNEQFF	TGTGCCAGCAGTTTTAGCGGGGGGAAATACAATGAGCAGTTCTTC
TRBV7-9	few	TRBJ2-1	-	CASSPLRGSSYNEQFF	TGTGCCAGCAGCCCCCTCCGGGGGAGCTCCTACAATGAGCAGTTCTTC
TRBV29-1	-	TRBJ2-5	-	CSVGLLAETQYF	TGCAGCGTCGGGCTGCTAGCGGAGACCCAGTACTTC
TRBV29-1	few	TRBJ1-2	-	CSVEDIRPGYTF	TGCAGCGTTGAAGATATCAGACCTGGCTACACCTTC
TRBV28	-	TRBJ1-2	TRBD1	CASSSLSPDRGTDGYTF	TGTGCCAGCAGTTCACTCTCTCCAGACAGGGGAACAGATGGCTACACCTTC
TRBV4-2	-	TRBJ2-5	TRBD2	CASSRRGAGDGETQYF	TGTGCCAGCAGCCGAAGAGGCGCGGGAGACGGTGAGACCCAGTACTTC
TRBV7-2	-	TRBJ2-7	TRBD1	CASSPRPPGTVSYEQYF	TGTGCCAGCAGCCCAAGGCCCCCCGGGACAGTCTCCTACGAGCAGTACTTC
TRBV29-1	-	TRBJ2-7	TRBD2	CSVGQRGAEQYF	TGCAGCGTTGGCCAGCGGGGGGCCGAGCAGTACTTC
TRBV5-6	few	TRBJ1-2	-	CASSLWDAGGGYTF	TGTGCCAGCAGCTTGTGGGATGCGGGTGGAGGCTACACCTTC
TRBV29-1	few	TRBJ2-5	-	CSVGVENTQTQYF	TGCAGCGTTGGGGTAGAGAACACGCAGACCCAGTACTTC
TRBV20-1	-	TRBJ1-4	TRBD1	CSAQQGVYEKLFF	TGCAGTGCGCAACAGGGGGTTTATGAAAAACTGTTTTTT
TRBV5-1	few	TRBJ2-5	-	CASSLGRKETQYF	TGCGCCAGCAGCCTCGGACGGAAAGAGACCCAGTACTTC
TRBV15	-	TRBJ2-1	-	CATSREIMTEQFF	TGTGCCACCAGCAGAGAGATTATGACAGAGCAGTTCTTC
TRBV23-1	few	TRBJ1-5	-	CASSQFPIPLDQPQHF	TGCGCCAGCAGTCAATTTCCCATCCCCCTAGATCAGCCCCAGCATTTT
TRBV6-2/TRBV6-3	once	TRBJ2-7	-	CASSRRGRLMNEQYF	TGTGCCAGCAGCCGGAGAGGTCGCCTGATGAACGAGCAGTACTTC
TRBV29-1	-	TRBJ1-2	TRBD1	CSVWDRTNYGYTF	TGCAGCGTTTGGGACAGGACTAACTATGGCTACACCTTC
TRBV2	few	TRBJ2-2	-	CASTSRIDTGELFF	TGTGCCAGCACCTCTAGGATTGATACCGGGGAGCTGTTTTTT
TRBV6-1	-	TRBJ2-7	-	CASSGGGKSSYEQYF	TGTGCCAGCAGTGGAGGAGGGAAGAGCTCCTACGAGCAGTACTTC
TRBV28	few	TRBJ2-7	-	CASSLPQSYEQYF	TGTGCCAGCAGCTTGCCACAGTCCTACGAGCAGTACTTC
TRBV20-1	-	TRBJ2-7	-	CSWLRASSYEQYF	TGCAGCTGGTTGCGGGCCAGCTCCTACGAGCAGTACTTC
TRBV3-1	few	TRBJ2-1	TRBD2	CASSQGLGTSGMVFF	TGTGCCAGCAGCCAAGGTCTGGGGACTAGCGGGATGGTGTTCTTC
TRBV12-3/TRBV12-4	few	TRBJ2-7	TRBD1	CASRTGTDYEQYF	TGTGCCAGCAGAACCGGGACAGATTACGAGCAGTACTTC
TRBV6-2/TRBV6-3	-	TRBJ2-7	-	CASSYGGESYEQYF	TGTGCCAGCAGTTATGGCGGTGAGTCCTACGAGCAGTACTTC
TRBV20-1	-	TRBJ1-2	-	CSASEAGYTF	TGCAGTGCAAGTGAGGCTGGCTACACCTTC